What follows are 14 T cell receptor beta chains derived from one specimen sequenced in a study of T cells in Graves' hyperthyroidism and ophthalmopathy (dated by TCRdb to about 2019). The library was produced with multiplex PCR. Sequencing was performed on an Illumina HiSeq 2000. The TCR beta CDR3 regions were amplified from RNA transcripts. For the first round of RT-PCR on the TCR CDR3, the HTBI primer set was used together with the Qiagen OneStep RT-PCR kit. Clones were called with MiXCR by TCRdb after fastp trimmed the public reads at Q25, and only in-frame beta chains were retained. CDR3 protein duplicates are merged, each entry listing the most common genes and DNA. In this sample the table shows around 300,000 distinct CDR3 sequences, roughly a fifth of which occur a single time. Clones ranked in the top ten supply approximately 37% of the sample. Sequencing input: blood. The origin of the receptors is a man in his fifties or sixties with Graves' ophthalmopathy.

This clonotype has ten or more counts. The gene calls are TRBV2 and TRBJ2-1, with D possibly TRBD2 on 6 matching bases. The germline CDR1 and CDR2 sequences are SNHLY and FYNNEI. The V end lost 10 bases, the J end lost 7 bases, and 20 bases lay between the germline ends. The CDR3 runs to 14 residues. The CDR3 loop is CATALAESGNEQFF. The CDR3 DNA reads TGTGCCACCGCACTAGCAGAATCGGGGAATGAGCAGTTCTTC.

This clonotype has a handful of counts. The V call is TRBV9, the J call TRBJ2-1; TRBD1 aligns across 7 bases. CDR1 and CDR2 (germline): SGDLS, YYNGEE. This CDR3 is built from 14 residues. J gave up 8 bases and V 4 bases, and 9 bases lay outside the gene matches. CDR3 DNA: TGTGCCAGCAGCACCCGCGACAGGGACCATGAGCAGTTCTTC. Its protein is CASSTRDRDHEQFF.

Many counts were recorded for this clonotype. This chain uses TRBV18 with TRBJ1-5; TRBD1 matches at 8 bases. From germline, CDR1 is KGHSH and CDR2 LQKENI. V lost 10 bases to trimming and J lost 2 bases; unmatched junction nucleotides: 4. The CDR3 is 13 amino acids. CDR3 sequence (DNA): TGTGCCACCACAGGGGGAGGCAATCAGCCCCAGCATTTT. It translates to CATTGGGNQPQHF.

This clonotype showed up many times. The J gene is TRBJ1-1, the V gene TRBV13; perhaps TRBD1 as D (5 bases). The CDR3 runs 15 residues. V lost 2 bases and J lost 0, with 10 bases in between. The germline V gene has CDR1 PRHDT and CDR2 FYEKMQ (reference sequence). The CDR3 here is CASSLNGGMNTEAFF. In nucleotides, the CDR3 is TGTGCCAGCAGCTTAAATGGGGGAATGAACACTGAAGCTTTCTTT.

The chain uses TRBV19 and TRBJ2-7; 9 nucleotides line up with TRBD2. J lost 3 bases, V lost 7 bases, and 10 bases had no gene match. Germline values: CDR1 LNHDA, CDR2 SQIVND (reference sequence). The CDR3 runs 15 residues. CDR3 loop: CASTPAGGGDYEQYF. The CDR3, as DNA: TGTGCCAGTACCCCAGCGGGAGGAGGGGACTACGAGCAGTACTTC.

Ten or more counts support this clonotype. This chain joins TRBV12-3 or TRBV12-4 and TRBJ2-1, with 7 nucleotides matching TRBD1. The CDR3 spans 18 residues. V lost 7 bases to trimming and J lost 5 bases; unmatched junction nucleotides: 20. The CDR3: CASTFAPSNRGSNNEQFF. For the CDR3, the DNA is TGTGCCAGCACCTTTGCCCCCTCAAACAGGGGAAGTAACAATGAGCAGTTCTTC.

This chain connects TRBV6-1 to TRBJ2-5; no definite D call. The CDR3 has 14 amino acids. CDR1 and CDR2 (germline): MNHNS, SASEGT. Between the trimmed V and J ends, which lost 6 bases and 1 base, there was a span of 12 bases. The CDR3 DNA reads TGTGCCAGCAGGATTAATAGAATCCAAGAGACCCAGTACTTC. This translates into CASRINRIQETQYF.

This clonotype appeared a few times. V gene TRBV6-2 or TRBV6-3 combines with J gene TRBJ2-1; 7 bases fit TRBD2. The CDR3 totals 15 residues. Germline loops: CDR1 MNHEY, CDR2 SVGEGT. Losses at the gene ends were 9 bases for V and 7 bases for J; bases not matched to a gene: 15. The CDR3 loop reads CASRESSGRMNEQFF. CDR3 coding DNA: TGTGCCAGTCGGGAGTCTAGCGGCCGCATGAATGAGCAGTTCTTC.

This clonotype was observed many times. CDR3: CSASSEQGETQYF. CDR3 sequence (DNA): TGCAGTGCTAGCTCGGAGCAGGGGGAGACCCAGTACTTC. The genes are TRBV20-1 and TRBJ2-5, with D possibly being TRBD1 (6 bases). The germline V and J ends were trimmed by 3 bases and 5 bases, with 13 bases remaining between them. The CDR3 runs 13 residues. The germline V gene encodes CDR1 DFQATT and CDR2 SNEGSKA (reference sequence).

This clonotype was recorded at least ten times. V and J are TRBV20-1 and TRBJ1-1; tentative D call: TRBD1 (6 bases). The germline V gene has CDR1 DFQATT and CDR2 SNEGSKA (reference sequence). The CDR3 totals 13 residues. With 5 bases removed from V and 2 bases from J, the gap between germline ends came to 12 bases. CDR3 nucleotide sequence: TGCAGTGCTTGGACAGCTCAAAACACTGAAGCTTTCTTT. Translating it yields CSAWTAQNTEAFF.

J is TRBJ2-4 and V is TRBV6-2 or TRBV6-3, with 7 bases that match TRBD2. From germline, CDR1 is MNHEY and CDR2 SVGEGT. The CDR3 has 16 residues. The V and J ends lost 6 bases and 0 bases, in that order; junction bases with no gene match: 8. CDR3 loop: CASRRGREIAKNIQYF. CDR3 bases: TGTGCCAGCAGGAGAGGGAGGGAGATAGCCAAAAACATTCAGTACTTC.

This clonotype was seen more than once but under ten times. The chain couples TRBV30 to TRBJ2-5; a possible D gene is TRBD2 (6 bases). Per germline, CDR1 GTSNPN and CDR2 SVGIG (reference sequence). Trimming shortened V by 0 bases and J by 7 bases, and 12 bases separated the two germline ends. CDR3 size: 13 residues. CDR3 amino acids: CAWSVTGSGTQYF. The CDR3 nucleotides read TGTGCCTGGAGTGTTACCGGGAGCGGGACCCAGTACTTC.

The rearrangement uses TRBV19 and TRBJ1-1; 8 bases agree with TRBD1. V shed 8 bases, J shed 6 bases, and the junction held 11 bases outside the gene matches. The germline V gene has CDR1 LNHDA and CDR2 SQIVND (reference sequence). The CDR3 totals 14 residues. The CDR3, as DNA: TGTGCCAGTCGGAGGACAGGGATAGGATCTGAAGCTTTCTTT. Its protein is CASRRTGIGSEAFF.

The CDR3 DNA is TGTGCCAGCAGCCACTCCGACACTATCGCTGAAGCTTTCTTT. This encodes CASSHSDTIAEAFF. The V gene is TRBV3-1, the J gene TRBJ1-1; D remains ambiguous. V gave up 3 bases and J gave up 6 bases, with 14 bases separating them. The CDR3 sequence is 14 residues long. Germline V gene sequence: CDR1 LGHDT, CDR2 YNNKEL (reference sequence).